This T cell receptor (beta chain) is drawn from a study of technical replicates of blood from a handful of donors. The protocol was immunoSEQ multiplex PCR, while the TCRdb copy is restricted to in-frame clones and leaves out a portion. The sample holds some 76,000 clones, 90% to 95% seen once. The germline CDR1 and CDR2 sequences are SGHRS and YFSETQ. V lost 0 bases and J 2 bases, leaving 5 bases between the germline ends. The length of the CDR3 is 14 residues. This receptor was obtained from a human donor in good health. Sequences were obtained from T cells isolated from PBMCs. The V call is TRBV5-1, the J call TRBJ2-2; D gene ambiguous. The chain's CDR3 is CASSLGSNTGELFF. DNA of the CDR3: TGCGCCAGCAGCTTGGGCAGTAACACCGGGGAGCTGTTTTTT.